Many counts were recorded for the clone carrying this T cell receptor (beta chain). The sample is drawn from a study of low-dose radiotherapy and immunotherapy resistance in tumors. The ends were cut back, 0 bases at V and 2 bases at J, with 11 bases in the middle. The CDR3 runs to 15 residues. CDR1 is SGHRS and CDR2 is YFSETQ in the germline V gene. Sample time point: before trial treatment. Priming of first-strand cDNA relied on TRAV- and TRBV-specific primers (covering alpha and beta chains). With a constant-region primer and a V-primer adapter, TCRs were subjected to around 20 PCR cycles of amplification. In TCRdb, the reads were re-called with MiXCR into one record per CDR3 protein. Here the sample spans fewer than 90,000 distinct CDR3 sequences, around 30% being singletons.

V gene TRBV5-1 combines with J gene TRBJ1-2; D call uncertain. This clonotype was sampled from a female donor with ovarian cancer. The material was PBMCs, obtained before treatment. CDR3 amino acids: CASSLDWQANYGYTF. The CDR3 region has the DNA TGCGCCAGCAGCTTGGATTGGCAGGCAAACTATGGCTACACCTTC. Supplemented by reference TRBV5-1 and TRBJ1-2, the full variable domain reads KAGVTQTPRYLIKTRGQQVTLSCSPISGHRSVSWYQQTPGQGLQFLFEYFSETQRNKGNFPGRFSGRQFSNSRSEMNVSTLELGDSALYLCASSLDWQANYGYTFGSGTRLTVV.